Below are 4 T cell receptor beta chains sequenced from a single sample in a study of memory CD4+ T cells and cytomegalovirus serostatus. The sort gate was single viable CD3+CD4+CD8-CD45RO+ cells for memory CD4+ T cells. Using immunoSEQ multiplex PCR, the repertoire was profiled, and TCRdb retains in-frame clones only, with some absent. This repertoire shows some 59,000 clones, around four fifths found once; its top ten account for 0.88%. Sequenced: memory CD4+ T cells from blood. The receptors were gathered from an adult in good health and CMV-seronegative.

The rearrangement joins TRBV9 to TRBJ2-1, with 8 bases lining up with TRBD2. The CDR3 contains 14 residues. The germline CDR1 and CDR2 sequences are SGDLS and YYNGEE. Unmatched junction bases numbered 2, after V lost 0 bases and J lost 6 bases. CDR3 DNA sequence: TGTGCCAGCAGCGTAGGGACTAGCACCAATGAGCAGTTCTTC. Protein: CASSVGTSTNEQFF.

The genes are TRBV27 and TRBJ2-3; D is unclear. CDR1 and CDR2 from the germline V gene are MNHEY and SMNVEV (reference sequence). V was cut by 8 bases and J by 2 bases, with 17 bases left in between. This CDR3 comprises 15 residues. The CDR3 bases are TGTGCCAGCTCCCCCGAAGGGCATCCCACAGATACGCAGTATTTT. Its protein is CASSPEGHPTDTQYF.

The rearrangement uses TRBV5-1 and TRBJ2-3; maybe TRBD1 (5 bases). The V end was cut by 6 bases, the J end by 6 bases, with 20 bases between. CDR1 SGHRS and CDR2 YFSETQ come from the germline V gene. The CDR3 is 15 amino acids. This CDR3 reads CASTPMGNGADTQYF. CDR3 coding DNA: TGCGCCAGCACCCCAATGGGGAATGGGGCCGATACGCAGTATTTT.

This clone has more than one count but fewer than ten. The chain couples TRBV2 to TRBJ1-3; D gene unclear. Trimming shortened V by 2 bases and J by 4 bases, and 3 bases separated the two germline ends. The CDR3 loop spans 12 amino acids. The V gene's germline CDR1 is SNHLY and CDR2 FYNNEI. In nucleotides, the CDR3 is TGTGCCAGCAGTGAACTCGGAAACACCATATATTTT. Encoded protein: CASSELGNTIYF.